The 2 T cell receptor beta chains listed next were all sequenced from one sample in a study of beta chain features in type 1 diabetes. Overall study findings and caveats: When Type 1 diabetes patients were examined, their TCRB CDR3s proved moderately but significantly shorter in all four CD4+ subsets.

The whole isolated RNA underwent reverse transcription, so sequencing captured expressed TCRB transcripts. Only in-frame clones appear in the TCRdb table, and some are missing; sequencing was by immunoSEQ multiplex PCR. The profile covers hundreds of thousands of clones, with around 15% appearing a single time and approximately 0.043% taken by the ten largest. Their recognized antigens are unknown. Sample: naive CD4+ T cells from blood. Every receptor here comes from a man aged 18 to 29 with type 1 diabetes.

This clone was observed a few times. The CDR3 DNA is TGTGCCTATACAGGGGGATTTAGTAATCAGCCCCAGCATTTT. This gives the protein CAYTGGFSNQPQHF. The J gene is TRBJ1-5, the V gene TRBV30, with 8 nucleotides matching TRBD1. This CDR3 contains 14 residues. V trimming: 7 bases; J trimming: 4 bases; junction bases outside the gene matches: 9. Germline values: CDR1 GTSNPN, CDR2 SVGIG (reference sequence).

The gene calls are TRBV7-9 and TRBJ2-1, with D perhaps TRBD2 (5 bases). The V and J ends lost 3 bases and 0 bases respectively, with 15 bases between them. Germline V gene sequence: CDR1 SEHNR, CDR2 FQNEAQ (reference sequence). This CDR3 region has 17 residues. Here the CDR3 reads CASSFSQAGHSYNEQFF. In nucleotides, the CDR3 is TGTGCCAGCAGCTTCTCCCAGGCGGGCCACTCCTACAATGAGCAGTTCTTC.